A selection of T cell receptor beta chains follows, all from one sample in a study of T-cell memory formation after mild COVID-19. MiXCR, run by TCRdb on the 5' RACE reads, gives a single entry per CDR3 protein. The table lists about 110,000 distinct CDR3 sequences, about a sixth of them singletons. Source material: PBMCs or a T cell subset sorted from them (not recorded which). These receptors all come from a young man who had mild COVID-19 (a few samples of this study predate the infection). Cell type and time point are not known. CDR3s include the opening cysteine and the closing phenylalanine or tryptophan. Fields, in order: V gene, D gene, clone size, J gene, CDR3 DNA, CDR3 protein. The D gene is left open where the match is weak. Size values are once, few and many counts, or a class for expanded clones, and some rows have none.

>TRBV20-1|TRBD1|NA|TRBJ2-2
TGCAGTGCTAGAGATTGGACAGGTGCTGGGGAGCTGTTTTTT
CSARDWTGAGELFF
>TRBV4-2|NA|few|TRBJ2-5
TGTGCCAGCAGCCAACTGACAGGCAACCCTGAGTCAGAGACCCAGTACTTC
CASSQLTGNPESETQYF
>TRBV5-1|TRBD1|NA|TRBJ1-3
TGCGCCAGCAGCCCGGGACAGGATGGAACTGGAAACACCATATATTTT
CASSPGQDGTGNTIYF
>TRBV28|TRBD1|NA|TRBJ1-2
TGTGCCAGCAGTCTCCCGGGACAGGGGGCCGATGGCTACACCTTC
CASSLPGQGADGYTF
>TRBV28|NA|once|TRBJ1-2
TGTGCCAGCAGGGCCGGCAGGGTCTATGGCTACACCTTC
CASRAGRVYGYTF
>TRBV20-1|NA|few|TRBJ2-5
TGCAGTGCTAGAGCTGGGGGGTCCAAGAAAGAGACCCAGTACTTC
CSARAGGSKKETQYF
>TRBV20-1|NA|few|TRBJ2-3
TGCAGTGCGGGGGACTCCTCCACAGATACGCAGTATTTT
CSAGDSSTDTQYF
>TRBV7-3|TRBD1|few|TRBJ2-5
TGTGCCAGCAGCGCCTTGACAGGGATAGGGGGCGAAGAGACCCAGTACTTC
CASSALTGIGGEETQYF
>TRBV7-9|TRBD1|few|TRBJ1-2
TGTGCCAGCAGCGCGGGACAGAACTATGGCTACACCTTC
CASSAGQNYGYTF
>TRBV2|TRBD2|NA|TRBJ2-4
TGTGCCAGCAGCGTGACTAGCGGGGGTGACATTCAGTACTTC
CASSVTSGGDIQYF
>TRBV7-3|NA|few|TRBJ2-6
TGTGCCAGCAGCTCCGGGGGTAGCTCTGGGGCCAACGTCCTGACTTTC
CASSSGGSSGANVLTF
>TRBV30|TRBD1|few|TRBJ2-1
TGTGCCTGGAGTTCACAGACGGGACAGTACAATGAGCAGTTCTTC
CAWSSQTGQYNEQFF
>TRBV12-3/TRBV12-4|NA|few|TRBJ2-2
TGTGCCAGCAGCATCTCCCGGACCCCGGGGGAGCTGTTTTTT
CASSISRTPGELFF
>TRBV7-2|NA|few|TRBJ1-5
TGTGCCAGCAGCTTAGAGGCAGGGCATAGCAATCAGCCCCAGCATTTT
CASSLEAGHSNQPQHF
>TRBV11-2|NA|NA|TRBJ1-4
TGTGCCAGCAGCCCCCAGGGTGGAACTAATGAAAAACTGTTTTTT
CASSPQGGTNEKLFF
>TRBV7-2|NA|many|TRBJ2-3
TGTGCCAGCAGCTTAGCGGCAGATACGCAGTATTTT
CASSLAADTQYF
>TRBV10-3|NA|NA|TRBJ2-1
TGTGCCATCAGTGATAGTTACAATGAGCAGTTCTTC
CAISDSYNEQFF
>TRBV15|NA|few|TRBJ2-7
TGTGCCACCAGCAGAGGGAGTGGGAGCGAGCAGTACTTC
CATSRGSGSEQYF
>TRBV3-1|NA|NA|TRBJ2-3
TGTGCCAGCAGCCAAATCCGGGATACGCAGTATTTT
CASSQIRDTQYF
>TRBV24-1|NA|NA|TRBJ2-1
TGTGCCACCAGTGATTTCAATGAGCAGTTCTTC
CATSDFNEQFF
>TRBV13|NA|NA|TRBJ2-3
TGTGCCAGCAGCTCCCCCATCAGCGCAGATACGCAGTATTTT
CASSSPISADTQYF
>TRBV4-3|TRBD1|many|TRBJ2-4
TGCGCCAGCAGCCAAGCCCGGACAGGGGGCTGGTCCAAAAACATTCAGTACTTC
CASSQARTGGWSKNIQYF
>TRBV7-9|TRBD1|many|TRBJ1-1
TGTGCCAGCAGCTTAGTCGGACAGGGGGGAATAAACACTGAAGCTTTCTTT
CASSLVGQGGINTEAFF
>TRBV2|TRBD1|NA|TRBJ2-4
TGTGCCAGCAGCCGGGACAGGACAATAAGGGGCATTCAGTACTTC
CASSRDRTIRGIQYF
>TRBV3-1|TRBD1|NA|TRBJ2-3
TGTGCCAGCAGCTACGGACAGGGGACAGATACGCAGTATTTT
CASSYGQGTDTQYF
>TRBV7-9|NA|NA|TRBJ1-1
TGTGCCAGCAGCCTCGGGGACCGAGGGGGCACTGAAGCTTTCTTT
CASSLGDRGGTEAFF
>TRBV29-1|NA|few|TRBJ1-4
TGCAGCGTTGCCCCCGCTGGCGGTGAAAAACTGTTTTTT
CSVAPAGGEKLFF
>TRBV20-1|NA|NA|TRBJ1-1
TGCAGTGCTACCGTCGGGGTGAACACTGAAGCTTTCTTT
CSATVGVNTEAFF
>TRBV7-2|NA|NA|TRBJ1-1
TGTGCCAGCAGCCAGAAAATCGGGAACACTGAAGCTTTCTTT
CASSQKIGNTEAFF
>TRBV6-6|NA|NA|TRBJ1-5
TGTGCCAGCAGTTACGCACGCCAGGGGCGCCACCAGCATTTT
CASSYARQGRHQHF
>TRBV7-9|TRBD1|NA|TRBJ1-6
TGTGCCAGCAGGGGGACAGGGGAGGTTTCACCCCTCCACTTT
CASRGTGEVSPLHF
>TRBV12-3/TRBV12-4|NA|few|TRBJ1-2
TGTGCCAGCAGTTACAGAATAAACTATGGCTACACCTTC
CASSYRINYGYTF
>TRBV4-3|NA|few|TRBJ1-2
TGCGCCAGCAGCCAAGATCTGCATCCGCCCGGGGGCTACACCTTC
CASSQDLHPPGGYTF
>TRBV6-5|NA|few|TRBJ1-2
TGTGCCAGCAGCCTACAGGATAACTATGGCTACACCTTC
CASSLQDNYGYTF
>TRBV6-2/TRBV6-3|NA|few|TRBJ2-2
TGTGCCAGCAGAAAAGGACAGATTAGCACCGGGGAGCTGTTTTTT
CASRKGQISTGELFF
>TRBV3-2|NA|few|TRBJ2-3
TGTGCCAGCAGCCCAGAACCGGCCGGGACTAGCGGGGGGGCCAAAGATACGCAGTATTTT
CASSPEPAGTSGGAKDTQYF
>TRBV12-3/TRBV12-4|NA|many|TRBJ2-5
TGTGCCAGCAGTTTAGTGGGCAGCCAAGAGACCCAGTACTTC
CASSLVGSQETQYF
>TRBV7-9|NA|few|TRBJ2-1
TGTGCCAGCAGCCAGACGGGGAATGAGCAGTTCTTC
CASSQTGNEQFF
>TRBV6-5|TRBD1|NA|TRBJ2-1
TGTGCCAGCAGTTACTCCGGGACAGGGGGTTACAATGAGCAGTTCTTC
CASSYSGTGGYNEQFF
>TRBV24-1|NA|NA|TRBJ2-5
TGTGCCACCAGTTCGTCGAGCGGTAAGACCCAGTACTTC
CATSSSSGKTQYF